The T cell receptor (beta chain) described here comes from a study of early T cells in non-severe SARS-CoV-2 infection. Study-level background: Sequencing targeted bulk RNA from unsorted whole blood, leaving chains unpaired. Study-wide results and caveats: Lookups in VDJdb leaned toward anti-spike CD8 responses and missed private and CD4 specificities.

CDR1 DFQATT and CDR2 SNEGSKA come from the germline V gene (reference sequence). The CDR3 extends over 10 amino acids. The V gene lost 3 bases and the J gene lost 2 bases, with 0 bases spanning the gap. This clonotype was recorded a few times. Its target is unknown. Separate cDNA molecules each had unique molecular identifiers attached to them. TCRdb called the 5' RACE reads again in MiXCR, with one record for every CDR3 protein. This sample yields 45,000 to 55,000 distinct CDR3 sequences, of which roughly 12% are seen a single time; about a tenth belongs to the top ten. This sequence was found in an adult who was a healthcare worker with PCR-confirmed SARS-CoV-2 infection or an uninfected control (not recorded which). The sequenced sample consisted of whole blood. The gene calls are TRBV20-1 and TRBJ2-3; D is unclear. As DNA, the CDR3 is TGCAGTGCTAGCACAGATACGCAGTATTTT. Amino acid sequence: CSASTDTQYF.